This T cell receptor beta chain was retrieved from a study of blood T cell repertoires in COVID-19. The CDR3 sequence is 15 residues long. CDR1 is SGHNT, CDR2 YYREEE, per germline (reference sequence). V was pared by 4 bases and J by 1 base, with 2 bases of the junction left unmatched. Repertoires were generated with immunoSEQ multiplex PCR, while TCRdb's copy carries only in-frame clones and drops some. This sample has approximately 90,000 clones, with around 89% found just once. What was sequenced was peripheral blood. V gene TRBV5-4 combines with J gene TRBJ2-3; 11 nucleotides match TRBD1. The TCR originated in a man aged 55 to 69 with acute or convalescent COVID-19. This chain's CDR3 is CASSGTGGGTDTQYF. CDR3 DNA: TGTGCCAGCAGCGGGACAGGGGGTGGCACAGATACGCAGTATTTT. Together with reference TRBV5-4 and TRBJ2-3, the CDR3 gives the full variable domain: ETGVTQSPTHLIKTRGQQVTLRCSSQSGHNTVSWYQQALGQGPQFIFQYYREEENGRGNFPPRFSGLQFPNYSSELNVNALELDDSALYLCASSGTGGGTDTQYFGPGTRLTVL.